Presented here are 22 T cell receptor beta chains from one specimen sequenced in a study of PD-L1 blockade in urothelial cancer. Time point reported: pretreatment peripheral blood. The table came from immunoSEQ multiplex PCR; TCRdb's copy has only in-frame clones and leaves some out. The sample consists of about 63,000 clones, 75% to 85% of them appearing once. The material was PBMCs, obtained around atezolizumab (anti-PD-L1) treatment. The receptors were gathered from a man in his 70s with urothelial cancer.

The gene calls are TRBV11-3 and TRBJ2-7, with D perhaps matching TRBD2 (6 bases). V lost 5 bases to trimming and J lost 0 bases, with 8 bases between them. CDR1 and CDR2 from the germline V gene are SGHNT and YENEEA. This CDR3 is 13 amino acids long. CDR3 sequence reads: CASSPGSSYEQYF. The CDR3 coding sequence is TGTGCCAGCAGCCCCGGGAGCTCCTACGAGCAGTACTTC.

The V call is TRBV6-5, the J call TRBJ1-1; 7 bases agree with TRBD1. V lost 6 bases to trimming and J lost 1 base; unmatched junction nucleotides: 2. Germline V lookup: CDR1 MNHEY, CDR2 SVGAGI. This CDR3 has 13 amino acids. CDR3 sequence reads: CASRGTANTEAFF. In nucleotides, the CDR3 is TGTGCCAGCAGGGGGACAGCGAACACTGAAGCTTTCTTT.

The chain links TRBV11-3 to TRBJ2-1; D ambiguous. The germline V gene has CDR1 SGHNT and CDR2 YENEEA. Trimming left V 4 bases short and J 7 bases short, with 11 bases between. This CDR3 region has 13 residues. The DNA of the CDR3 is TGTGCCAGCAGCTCGAACCAGGTGAATGAGCAGTTCTTC. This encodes CASSSNQVNEQFF.

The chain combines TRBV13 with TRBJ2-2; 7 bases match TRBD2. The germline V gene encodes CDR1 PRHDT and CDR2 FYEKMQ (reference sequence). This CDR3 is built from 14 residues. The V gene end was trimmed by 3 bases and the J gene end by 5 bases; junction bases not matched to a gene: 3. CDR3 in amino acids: CASSLGLPTGELFF. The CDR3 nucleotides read TGTGCCAGCAGCTTGGGACTACCAACCGGGGAGCTGTTTTTT.

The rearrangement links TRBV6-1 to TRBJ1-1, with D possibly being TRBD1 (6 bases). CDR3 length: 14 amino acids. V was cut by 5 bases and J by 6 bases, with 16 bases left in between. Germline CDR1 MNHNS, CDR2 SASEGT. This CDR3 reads CASSQQGNIAEAFF. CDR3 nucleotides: TGTGCCAGCAGTCAGCAGGGGAATATCGCTGAAGCTTTCTTT.

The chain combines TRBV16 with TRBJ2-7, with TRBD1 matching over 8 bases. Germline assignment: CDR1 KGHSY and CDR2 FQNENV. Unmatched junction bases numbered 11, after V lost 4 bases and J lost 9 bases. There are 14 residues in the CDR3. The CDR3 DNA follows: TGTGCCAGCAGCCCCCGATCGACAGGGGACGGGCAGTACTTC. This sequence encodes CASSPRSTGDGQYF.

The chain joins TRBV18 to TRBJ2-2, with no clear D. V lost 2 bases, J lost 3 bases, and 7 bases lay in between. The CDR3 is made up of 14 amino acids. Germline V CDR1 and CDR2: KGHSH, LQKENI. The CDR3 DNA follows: TGTGCCAGCTCACCAGTAGTAGACACCGGGGAGCTGTTTTTT. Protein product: CASSPVVDTGELFF.

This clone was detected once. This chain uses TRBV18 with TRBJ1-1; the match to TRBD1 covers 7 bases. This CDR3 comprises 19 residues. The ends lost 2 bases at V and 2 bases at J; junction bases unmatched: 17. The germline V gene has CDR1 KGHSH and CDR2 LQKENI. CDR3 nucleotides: TGTGCCAGCTCACCATCACGCGAGACAGGGAAGGGGGTTAACACTGAAGCTTTCTTT. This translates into CASSPSRETGKGVNTEAFF. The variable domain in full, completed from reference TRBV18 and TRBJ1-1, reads NAGVMQNPRHLVRRRGQEARLRCSPMKGHSHVYWYRQLPEEGLKFMVYLQKENIIDESGMPKERFSAEFPKEGPSILRIQQVVRGDSAAYFCASSPSRETGKGVNTEAFFGQGTRLTVV.

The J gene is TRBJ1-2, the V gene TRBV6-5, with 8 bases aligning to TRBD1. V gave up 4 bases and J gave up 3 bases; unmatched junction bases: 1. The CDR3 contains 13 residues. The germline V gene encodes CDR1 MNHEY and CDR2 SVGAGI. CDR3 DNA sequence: TGTGCCAGCAGTTCACAGGGGGACTATGGCTACACCTTC. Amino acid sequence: CASSSQGDYGYTF.

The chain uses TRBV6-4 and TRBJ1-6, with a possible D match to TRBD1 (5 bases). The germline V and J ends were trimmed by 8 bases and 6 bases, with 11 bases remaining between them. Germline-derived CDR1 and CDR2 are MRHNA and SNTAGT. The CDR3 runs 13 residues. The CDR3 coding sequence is TGTGCCAGCTCTTTGGGGGGTAATTCACCCCTCCACTTT. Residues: CASSLGGNSPLHF.

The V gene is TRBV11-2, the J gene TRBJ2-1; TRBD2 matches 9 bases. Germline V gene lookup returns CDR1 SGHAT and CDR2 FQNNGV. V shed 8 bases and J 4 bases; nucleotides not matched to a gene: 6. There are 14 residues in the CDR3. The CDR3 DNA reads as TGTGCCAGCCAGGCGGGGGGGTCGTACAATGAGCAGTTCTTC. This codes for CASQAGGSYNEQFF.

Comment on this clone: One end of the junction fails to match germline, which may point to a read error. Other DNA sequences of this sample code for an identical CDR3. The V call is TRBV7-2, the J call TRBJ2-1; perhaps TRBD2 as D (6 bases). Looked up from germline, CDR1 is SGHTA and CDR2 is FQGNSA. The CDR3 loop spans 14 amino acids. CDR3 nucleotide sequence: TGTGCTAGCAGCTTACTCGGGAGCTTAAATGAGCAGTTCTTC. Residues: CASSLLGSLNEQFF.

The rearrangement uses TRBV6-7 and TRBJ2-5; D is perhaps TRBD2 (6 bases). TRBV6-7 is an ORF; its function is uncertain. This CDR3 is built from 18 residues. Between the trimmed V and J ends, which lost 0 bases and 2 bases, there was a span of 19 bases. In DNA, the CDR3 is TGTGCCAGCAGTTACTCGATCCCTACGGGGGAATTACAAGAGACCCAGTACTTC. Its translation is CASSYSIPTGELQETQYF.

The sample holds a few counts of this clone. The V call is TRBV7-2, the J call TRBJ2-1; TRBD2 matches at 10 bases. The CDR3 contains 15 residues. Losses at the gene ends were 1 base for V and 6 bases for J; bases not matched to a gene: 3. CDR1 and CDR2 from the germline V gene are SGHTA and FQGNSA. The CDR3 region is CASSLVASGSNEQFF. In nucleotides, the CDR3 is TGTGCCAGCAGCTTAGTAGCTAGCGGGAGCAATGAGCAGTTCTTC.

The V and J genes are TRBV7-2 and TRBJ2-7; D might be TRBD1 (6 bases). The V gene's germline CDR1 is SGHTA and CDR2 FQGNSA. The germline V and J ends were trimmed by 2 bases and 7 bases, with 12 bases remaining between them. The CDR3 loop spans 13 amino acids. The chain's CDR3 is CASSLIQGGEQYF. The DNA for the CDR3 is TGTGCCAGCAGCTTAATACAGGGCGGGGAGCAGTACTTC.

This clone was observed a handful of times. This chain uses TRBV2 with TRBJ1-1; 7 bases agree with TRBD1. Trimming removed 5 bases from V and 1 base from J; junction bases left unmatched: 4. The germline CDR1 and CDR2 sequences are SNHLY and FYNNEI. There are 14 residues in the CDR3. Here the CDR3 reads CASSSEGANTEAFF. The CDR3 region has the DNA TGTGCCAGCAGTTCTGAGGGGGCGAACACTGAAGCTTTCTTT.

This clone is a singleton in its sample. CDR3 in amino acids: CASSPSRTSETNNEQFF. CDR3 DNA sequence: TGTGCCAGTAGTCCCTCCCGGACTAGCGAGACAAACAATGAGCAGTTCTTC. This chain connects TRBV19 to TRBJ2-1, with TRBD2 matching 9 bases. V shed 5 bases and J 5 bases; nucleotides not matched to a gene: 13. There are 17 residues in the CDR3. The V gene's germline CDR1 is LNHDA and CDR2 SQIVND (reference sequence). The full variable domain, in which reference TRBV19 and TRBJ2-1 provide the parts outside the CDR3, is DGGITQSPKYLFRKEGQNVTLSCEQNLNHDAMYWYRQDPGQGLRLIYYSQIVNDFQKGDIAEGYSVSREKKESFPLTVTSAQKNPTAFYLCASSPSRTSETNNEQFFGPGTRLTVL.

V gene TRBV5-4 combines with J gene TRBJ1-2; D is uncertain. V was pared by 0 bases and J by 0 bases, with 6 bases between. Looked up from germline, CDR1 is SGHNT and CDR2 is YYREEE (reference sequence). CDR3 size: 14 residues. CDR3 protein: CASSLDRSNYGYTF. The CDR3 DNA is TGTGCCAGCAGCTTGGACAGATCTAACTATGGCTACACCTTC.

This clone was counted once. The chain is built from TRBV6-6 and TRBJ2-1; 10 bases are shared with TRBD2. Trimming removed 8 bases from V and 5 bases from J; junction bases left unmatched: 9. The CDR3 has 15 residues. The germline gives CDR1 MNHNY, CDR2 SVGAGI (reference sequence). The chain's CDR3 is CASGVGLAVNNEQFF. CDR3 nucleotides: TGTGCCAGCGGAGTTGGACTAGCGGTTAACAATGAGCAGTTCTTC.

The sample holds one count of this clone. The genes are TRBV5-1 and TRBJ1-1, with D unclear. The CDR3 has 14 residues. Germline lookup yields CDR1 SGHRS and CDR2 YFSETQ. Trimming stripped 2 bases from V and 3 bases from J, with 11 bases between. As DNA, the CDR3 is TGCGCCAGCAGCTTATCAGGATCTGACACTGAAGCTTTCTTT. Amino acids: CASSLSGSDTEAFF.

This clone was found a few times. The CDR3 sequence is CASRPLVPDTQYF. The CDR3 DNA reads as TGTGCCAGCAGACCCCTAGTACCAGATACGCAGTATTTT. The chain joins TRBV27 to TRBJ2-3; no reliable D call. CDR3 length equals 13 residues. V was trimmed by 6 bases and J by 4 bases, leaving 11 bases between them. CDR1 MNHEY and CDR2 SMNVEV come from the germline V gene (reference sequence).

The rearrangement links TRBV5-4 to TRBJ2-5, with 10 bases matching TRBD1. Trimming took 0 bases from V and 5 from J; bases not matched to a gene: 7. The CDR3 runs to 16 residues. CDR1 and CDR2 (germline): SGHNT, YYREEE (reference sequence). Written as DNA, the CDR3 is TGTGCCAGCAGCTTGGGGGGGACAGGGGAGGGGGAGACCCAGTACTTC. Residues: CASSLGGTGEGETQYF.